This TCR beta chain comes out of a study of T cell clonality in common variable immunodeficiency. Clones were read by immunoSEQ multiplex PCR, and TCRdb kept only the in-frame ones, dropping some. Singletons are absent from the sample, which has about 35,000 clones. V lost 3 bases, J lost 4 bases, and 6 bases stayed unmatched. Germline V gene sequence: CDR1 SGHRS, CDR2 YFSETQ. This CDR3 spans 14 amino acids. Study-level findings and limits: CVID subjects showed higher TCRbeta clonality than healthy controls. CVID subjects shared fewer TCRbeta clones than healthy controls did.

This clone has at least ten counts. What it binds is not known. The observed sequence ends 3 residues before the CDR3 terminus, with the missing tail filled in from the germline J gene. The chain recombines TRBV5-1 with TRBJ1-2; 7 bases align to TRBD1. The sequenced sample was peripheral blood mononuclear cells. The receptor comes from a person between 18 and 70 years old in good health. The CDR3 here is CASSYTGTAYGYTF. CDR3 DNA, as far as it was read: TGCGCCAGCAGCTATACCGGGACAGCCTATGGC. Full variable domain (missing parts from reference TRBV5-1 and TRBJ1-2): KAGVTQTPRYLIKTRGQQVTLSCSPISGHRSVSWYQQTPGQGLQFLFEYFSETQRNKGNFPGRFSGRQFSNSRSEMNVSTLELGDSALYLCASSYTGTAYGYTFGSGTRLTVV.